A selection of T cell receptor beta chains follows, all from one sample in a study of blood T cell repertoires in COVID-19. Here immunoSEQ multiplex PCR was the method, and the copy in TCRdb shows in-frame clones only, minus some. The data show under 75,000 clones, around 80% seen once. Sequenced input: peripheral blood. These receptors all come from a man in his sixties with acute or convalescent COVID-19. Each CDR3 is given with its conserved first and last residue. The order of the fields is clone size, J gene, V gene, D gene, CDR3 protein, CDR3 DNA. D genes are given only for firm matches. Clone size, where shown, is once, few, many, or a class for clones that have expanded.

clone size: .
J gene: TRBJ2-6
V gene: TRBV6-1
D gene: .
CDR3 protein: CASSEATASGANVLTF
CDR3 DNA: TGTGCCAGCAGTGAAGCAACAGCCTCTGGGGCCAACGTCCTGACTTTC

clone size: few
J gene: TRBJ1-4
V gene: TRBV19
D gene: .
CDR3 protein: CASSRRVNEKLFF
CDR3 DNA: TGTGCCAGTAGTCGCAGGGTAAATGAAAAACTGTTTTTT

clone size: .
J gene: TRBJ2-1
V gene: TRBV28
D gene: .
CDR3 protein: CASYGGSYNEQFF
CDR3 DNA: TGTGCCAGCTATGGGGGCTCGTACAATGAGCAGTTCTTC

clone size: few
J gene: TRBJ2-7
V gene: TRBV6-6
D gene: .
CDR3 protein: CASSRGRQASSYEQYF
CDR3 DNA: TGTGCCAGCAGTAGGGGTAGACAGGCGAGCTCCTACGAGCAGTACTTC

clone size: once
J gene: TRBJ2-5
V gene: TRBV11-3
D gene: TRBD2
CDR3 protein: CASSSGLAGGQETQYF
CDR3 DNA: TGTGCCAGCAGCTCCGGACTAGCGGGGGGCCAAGAGACCCAGTACTTC

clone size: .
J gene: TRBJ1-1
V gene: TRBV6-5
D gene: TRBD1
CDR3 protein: CASRRQGLTEAFF
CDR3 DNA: TGTGCCAGCAGAAGACAGGGTCTCACTGAAGCTTTCTTT

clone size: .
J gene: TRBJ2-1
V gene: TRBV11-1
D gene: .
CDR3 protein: CASSPGGLSYNEQFF
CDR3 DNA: TGTGCCAGCAGCCCGGGGGGCCTATCCTACAATGAGCAGTTCTTC

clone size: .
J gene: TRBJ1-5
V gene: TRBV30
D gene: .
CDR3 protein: CAWSREYNQPQHF
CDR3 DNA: TGTGCCTGGAGCAGGGAATACAATCAGCCCCAGCATTTT

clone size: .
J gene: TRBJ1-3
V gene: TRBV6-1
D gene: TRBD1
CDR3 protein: CASSEAGQGSGNTIYF
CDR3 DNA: TGTGCCAGCAGTGAAGCGGGACAGGGCTCTGGAAACACCATATATTTT

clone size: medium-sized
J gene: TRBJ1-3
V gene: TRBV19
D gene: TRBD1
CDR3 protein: CASNGNNRGKTGNTIYF
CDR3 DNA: TGTGCCAGTAACGGTAATAACAGGGGAAAGACTGGAAACACCATATATTTT

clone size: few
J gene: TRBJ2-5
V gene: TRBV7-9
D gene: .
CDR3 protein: CASSEEQGYQTQYF
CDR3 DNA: TGTGCCAGCAGCGAAGAGCAGGGGTACCAGACCCAGTACTTC

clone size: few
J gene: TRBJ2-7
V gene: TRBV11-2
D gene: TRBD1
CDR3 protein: CASSRMGQGENYEQYF
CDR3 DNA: TGTGCCAGCAGCCGTATGGGACAGGGGGAAAACTACGAGCAGTACTTC

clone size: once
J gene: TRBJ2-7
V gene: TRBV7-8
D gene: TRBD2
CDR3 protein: CASSYRTSGAYEQYF
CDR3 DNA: TGTGCCAGCAGCTACCGGACTAGCGGGGCATACGAGCAGTACTTC

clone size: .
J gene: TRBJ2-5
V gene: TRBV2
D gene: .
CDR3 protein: CASSRLTGSGETQYF
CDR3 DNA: TGTGCCAGCAGCCGACTCACGGGGTCGGGGGAGACCCAGTACTTC

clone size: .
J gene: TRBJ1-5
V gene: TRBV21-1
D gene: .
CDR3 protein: CASSDRGDLMVSNQPQHF
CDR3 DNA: TGTGCCAGCAGCGATAGAGGAGACCTGATGGTTAGCAATCAGCCCCAGCATTTT

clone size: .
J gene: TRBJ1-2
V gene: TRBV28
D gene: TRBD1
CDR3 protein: CASSPPGQNWGYTF
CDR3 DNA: TGTGCCAGCAGTCCACCGGGACAGAATTGGGGCTACACCTTC

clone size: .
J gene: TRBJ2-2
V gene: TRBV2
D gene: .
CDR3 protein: CASSENGAGELFF
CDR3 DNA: TGTGCCAGCAGTGAGAATGGAGCGGGGGAGCTGTTTTTT

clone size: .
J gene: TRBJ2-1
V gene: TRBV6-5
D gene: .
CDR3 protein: CASSQYNEQFF
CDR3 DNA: TGTGCCAGCAGTCAGTACAATGAGCAGTTCTTC

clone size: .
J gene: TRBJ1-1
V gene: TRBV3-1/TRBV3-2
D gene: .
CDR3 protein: CASHGRVNTEAFF
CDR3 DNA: TGTGCCAGCCACGGCAGGGTGAACACTGAAGCTTTCTTT

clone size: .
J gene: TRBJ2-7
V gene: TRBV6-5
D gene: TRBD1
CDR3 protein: CASSPTGGEQYF
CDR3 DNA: TGTGCCAGCAGCCCGACAGGGGGCGAGCAGTACTTC

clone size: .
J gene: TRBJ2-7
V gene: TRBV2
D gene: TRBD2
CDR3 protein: CASSPRLAGRPYEQYF
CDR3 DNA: TGTGCCAGCAGTCCTAGACTAGCGGGGCGACCCTACGAGCAGTACTTC

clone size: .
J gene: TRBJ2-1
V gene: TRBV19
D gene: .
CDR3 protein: CASSIDIYNEQFF
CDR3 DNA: TGTGCCAGTAGTATAGATATCTACAATGAGCAGTTCTTC

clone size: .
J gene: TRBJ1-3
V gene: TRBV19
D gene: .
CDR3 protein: CASSRQSSGNTIYF
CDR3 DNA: TGTGCCAGTAGTAGACAGAGCTCTGGAAACACCATATATTTT

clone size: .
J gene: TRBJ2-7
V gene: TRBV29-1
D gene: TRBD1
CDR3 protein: CSARQGRSYEQYF
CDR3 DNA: TGCAGCGCCCGACAGGGCCGCTCCTACGAGCAGTACTTC

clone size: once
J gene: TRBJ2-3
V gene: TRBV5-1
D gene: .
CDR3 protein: CASSLGPGTSTDTQYF
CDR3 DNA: TGCGCCAGCAGCTTGGGGCCCGGGACTAGCACAGATACGCAGTATTTT

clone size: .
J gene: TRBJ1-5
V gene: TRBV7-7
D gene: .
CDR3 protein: CASSPGNRYSNQPQHF
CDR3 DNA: TGTGCTAGCAGCCCGGGAAATCGGTATAGCAATCAGCCCCAGCATTTT

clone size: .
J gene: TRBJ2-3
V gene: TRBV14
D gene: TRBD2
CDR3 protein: CASSQLLAGGPDTQYF
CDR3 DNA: TGTGCCAGCAGCCAATTACTAGCGGGGGGGCCGGATACGCAGTATTTT